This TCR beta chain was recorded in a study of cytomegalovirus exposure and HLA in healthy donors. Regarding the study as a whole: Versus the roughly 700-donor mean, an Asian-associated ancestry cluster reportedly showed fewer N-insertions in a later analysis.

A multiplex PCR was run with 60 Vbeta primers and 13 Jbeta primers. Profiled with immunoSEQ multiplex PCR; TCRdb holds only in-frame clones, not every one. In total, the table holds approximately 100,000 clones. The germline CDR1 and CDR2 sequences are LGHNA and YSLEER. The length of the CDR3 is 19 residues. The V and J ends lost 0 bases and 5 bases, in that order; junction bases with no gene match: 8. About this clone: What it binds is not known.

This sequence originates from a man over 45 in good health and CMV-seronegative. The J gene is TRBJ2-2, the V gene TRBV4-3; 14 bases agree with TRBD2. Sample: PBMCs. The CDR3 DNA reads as TGCGCCAGCAGCCAAGATCTAGGGACTAGCGGGGGATCGACCGGGGAGCTGTTTTTT. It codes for CASSQDLGTSGGSTGELFF.